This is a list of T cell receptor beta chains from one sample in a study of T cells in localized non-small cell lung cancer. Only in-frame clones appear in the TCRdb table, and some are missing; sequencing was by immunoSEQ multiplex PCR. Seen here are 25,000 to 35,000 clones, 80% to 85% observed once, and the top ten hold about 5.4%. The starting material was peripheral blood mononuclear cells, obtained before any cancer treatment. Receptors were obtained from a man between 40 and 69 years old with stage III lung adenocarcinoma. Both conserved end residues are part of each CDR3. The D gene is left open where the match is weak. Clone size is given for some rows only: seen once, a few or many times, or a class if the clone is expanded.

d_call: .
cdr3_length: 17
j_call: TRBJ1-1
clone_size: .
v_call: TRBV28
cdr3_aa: CASSVGVLLTINTEAFF
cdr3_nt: TGTGCCAGCAGTGTCGGGGTCCTACTAACTATAAACACTGAAGCTTTCTTT

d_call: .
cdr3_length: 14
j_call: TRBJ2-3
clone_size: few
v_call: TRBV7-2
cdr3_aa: CASSPGDHTDTQYF
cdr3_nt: TGTGCCAGCAGCCCCGGGGACCACACAGATACGCAGTATTTT

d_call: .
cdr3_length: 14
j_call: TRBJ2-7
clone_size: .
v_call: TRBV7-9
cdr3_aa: CASGRRGSVYEQYF
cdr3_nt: TGTGCCAGCGGTCGACGGGGGAGCGTTTACGAGCAGTACTTC

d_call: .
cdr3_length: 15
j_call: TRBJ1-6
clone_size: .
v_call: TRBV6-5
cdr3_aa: CASSPGEPYNSPLHF
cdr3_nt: TGTGCCAGCAGCCCTGGGGAGCCATATAATTCACCCCTCCACTTT

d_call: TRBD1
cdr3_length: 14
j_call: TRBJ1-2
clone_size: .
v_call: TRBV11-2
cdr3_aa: CASSSQGARYGYTF
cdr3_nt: TGTGCCAGCAGCTCCCAGGGGGCGCGGTATGGCTACACCTTC

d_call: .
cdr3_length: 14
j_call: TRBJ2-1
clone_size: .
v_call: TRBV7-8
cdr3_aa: CASSQKGGGNEQFF
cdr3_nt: TGTGCCAGCAGCCAGAAGGGGGGGGGCAATGAGCAGTTCTTC

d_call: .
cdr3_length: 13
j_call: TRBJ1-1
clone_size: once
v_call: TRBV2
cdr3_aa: CASIPPDRPEAFF
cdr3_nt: TGTGCCAGCATTCCCCCTGACAGGCCCGAAGCTTTCTTT

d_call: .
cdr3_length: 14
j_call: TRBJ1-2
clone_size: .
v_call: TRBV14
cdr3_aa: CASSQERFGNGYTF
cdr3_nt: TGTGCCAGCAGCCAAGAACGGTTCGGGAATGGCTACACCTTC

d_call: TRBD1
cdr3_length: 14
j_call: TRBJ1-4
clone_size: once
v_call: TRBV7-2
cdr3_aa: CASSSNVWTGKLFF
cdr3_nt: TGTGCCAGCAGCTCGAATGTCTGGACAGGGAAACTGTTTTTT

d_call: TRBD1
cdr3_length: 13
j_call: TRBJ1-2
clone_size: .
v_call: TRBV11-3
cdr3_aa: CASSPPGQGANTF
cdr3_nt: TGTGCCAGCAGCCCTCCGGGACAGGGGGCGAACACCTTC

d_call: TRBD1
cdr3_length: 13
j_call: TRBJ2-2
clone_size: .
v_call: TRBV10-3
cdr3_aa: CASTRGIPGELFF
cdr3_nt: TGTGCCTCGACCAGGGGGATTCCCGGGGAGCTGTTTTTT

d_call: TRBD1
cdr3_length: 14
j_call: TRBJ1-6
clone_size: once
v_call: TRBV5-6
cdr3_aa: CASSLGQVNSPLHF
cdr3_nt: TGTGCCAGCAGCTTAGGACAGGTTAATTCACCCCTCCACTTT

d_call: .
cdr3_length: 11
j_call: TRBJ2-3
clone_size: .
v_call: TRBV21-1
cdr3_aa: CASTGGDTQYF
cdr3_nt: TGTGCCAGCACAGGGGGTGATACGCAGTATTTT

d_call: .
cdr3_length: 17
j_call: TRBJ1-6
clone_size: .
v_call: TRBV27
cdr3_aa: CASSPSPASSYNSPLHF
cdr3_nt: TGTGCCAGCAGTCCCTCCCCAGCCAGCTCCTATAATTCACCCCTCCACTTT

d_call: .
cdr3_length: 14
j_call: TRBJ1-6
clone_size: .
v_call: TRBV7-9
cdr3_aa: CASSLKGASSPLHF
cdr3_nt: TGTGCCAGCAGCTTAAAAGGGGCTAGTTCACCCCTCCACTTT

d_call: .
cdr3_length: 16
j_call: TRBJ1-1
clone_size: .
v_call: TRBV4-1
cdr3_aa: CASSQEDQKGNTEAFF
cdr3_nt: TGCGCCAGCAGCCAAGAGGATCAGAAGGGAAACACTGAAGCTTTCTTT

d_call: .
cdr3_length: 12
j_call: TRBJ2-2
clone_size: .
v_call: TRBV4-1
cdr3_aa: CASSRNTGELFF
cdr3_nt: TGCGCCAGCAGCCGAAATACCGGGGAGCTGTTTTTT

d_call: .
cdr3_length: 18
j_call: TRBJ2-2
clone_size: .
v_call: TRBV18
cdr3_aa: CASSPPTWYVGNTGELFF
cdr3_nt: TGTGCCAGCTCACCACCAACGTGGTACGTCGGGAACACCGGGGAGCTGTTTTTT

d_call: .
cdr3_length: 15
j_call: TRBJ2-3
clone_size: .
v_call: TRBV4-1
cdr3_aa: CASSQVESSTDTQYF
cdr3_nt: TGCGCCAGCAGCCAAGTAGAGTCTTCCACAGATACGCAGTATTTT